This passage covers 28 T cell receptor beta chains from one sample sequenced in a study of T cell repertoires in cytomegalovirus infection. These receptors' targets are unknown. TCRdb independently ran MiXCR on the reads; one entry per CDR3 protein. The table shows 60,000 to 85,000 distinct CDR3 sequences, with about 23% occurring only once. The sequenced material came from PBMCs, sequenced either directly or after in vitro stimulation (not recorded which). These receptors came from a human donor in good health (CMV status not recorded). Some clones in this sample may be carry-over from other donors' samples.

The V call is TRBV7-8, the J call TRBJ2-3, with D perhaps TRBD2 (7 bases). Between the trimmed V and J ends, which lost 4 bases and 2 bases, there was a span of 16 bases. This CDR3 has 16 residues. The germline CDR1 and CDR2 sequences are SGHVS and FQNEAQ. The chain's CDR3 is CASSSPRGASTDTQYF. For the CDR3, the DNA is TGTGCCAGCAGCTCACCTCGGGGGGCCTCCACAGATACGCAGTATTTT. Based on the CDR3 plus reference TRBV7-8 and TRBJ2-3, the full variable domain is GAGVSQSPRYKVAKRGQDVALRCDPISGHVSLFWYQQALGQGPEFLTYFQNEAQLDKSGLPSDRFFAERPEGSVSTLKIQRTQQEDSAVYLCASSSPRGASTDTQYFGPGTRLTVL.

As regards this clonotype: One base away lies a much larger clone, so this may be a sequencing read error. The rearrangement uses TRBV7-2 and TRBJ1-2; a weak D match, TRBD1 (5 bases). Germline V gene data show CDR1 as SGHTA and CDR2 as FQGNSA. This CDR3 contains 13 residues. Trimming removed 5 bases at V and 3 bases at J, with 10 bases between. The CDR3 sequence is CTSSTPTDYGYTF. DNA of the CDR3: TGTACCAGCAGCACCCCGACAGACTATGGCTACACCTTC.

The CDR3 DNA follows: TGTGCCAGCAGCCAGGGCTCCTACGAGCAGTACTTC. This translates into CASSQGSYEQYF. The chain uses TRBV7-9 and TRBJ2-7, with D perhaps TRBD1 (5 bases). Trimming left V 5 bases short and J 0 bases short, with 5 bases between. This CDR3 is 12 amino acids long. Germline CDR1 and CDR2: SEHNR and FQNEAQ (reference sequence). Complete variable domain (other parts from reference TRBV7-9 and TRBJ2-7): DTGVSQNPRHKITKRGQNVTFRCDPISEHNRLYWYRQTLGQGPEFLTYFQNEAQLEKSRLLSDRFSAERPKGSFSTLEIQRTEQGDSAMYLCASSQGSYEQYFGPGTRLTVT.

At least ten counts were recorded for this clonotype. The chain uses TRBV27 and TRBJ1-2; D is unclear. The V gene's germline CDR1 is MNHEY and CDR2 SMNVEV (reference sequence). V was clipped by 2 bases and J by 4 bases, with 8 bases between them. The CDR3 is 13 residues long. The chain's CDR3 is CASSLRFGYGYTF. The CDR3 DNA is TGTGCCAGCAGTTTAAGGTTCGGCTATGGCTACACCTTC.

This clonotype appeared many times. The rearrangement links TRBV7-8 to TRBJ2-7, with 7 positions matching TRBD2. The length of the CDR3 is 15 residues. The germline CDR1 and CDR2 sequences are SGHVS and FQNEAQ. The V segment lost 1 base and the J segment 6 bases; nucleotides outside the gene matches: 9. The CDR3 coding sequence is TGTGCCAGCAGCTTAGGGATTTTGGGGAGGGCCGAGCAGTACGTC. This codes for CASSLGILGRAEQYV.

The rearrangement joins TRBV20-1 to TRBJ2-3, with 11 nucleotides matching TRBD1. V was clipped by 5 bases and J by 4 bases; unmatched bases: 8. This CDR3 is built from 15 residues. Looked up from germline, CDR1 is DFQATT and CDR2 is SNEGSKA (reference sequence). CDR3 bases: TGCAGTGCTGAACCGGACAGGGGGCGTCCAGATACGCAGTATTTT. The encoded protein is CSAEPDRGRPDTQYF.

Written as DNA, the CDR3 is TGTGCCAGCAGCCAAAATGGGGTAGCTGGGACAGATACGCAGTATTTT. Translation: CASSQNGVAGTDTQYF. The V and J genes are TRBV6-5 and TRBJ2-3; D remains ambiguous. Per germline, CDR1 MNHEY and CDR2 SVGAGI. Trimming removed 6 bases at V and 3 bases at J, with 19 bases between. This CDR3 is built from 16 residues.

This clonotype appeared many times. The chain joins TRBV7-8 to TRBJ1-2; D uncertain. The CDR3 has 16 amino acids. V dropped 0 bases and J dropped 0 bases, with 11 bases sitting between them. Germline CDR1 is SGHVS and CDR2 is FQNEAQ. CDR3 protein: CASSLALSSSNYGYTF. The CDR3 DNA follows: TGTGCCAGCAGCTTAGCGTTGTCCAGTTCTAACTATGGCTACACCTTC.

This clonotype was seen repeatedly, ten times or more. The chain couples TRBV6-1 to TRBJ2-5; 7 bases align to TRBD1. CDR3 length: 14 residues. V shed 5 bases and J 3 bases; nucleotides not matched to a gene: 6. Germline lookup yields CDR1 MNHNS and CDR2 SASEGT. The CDR3, as DNA: TGTGCCAGCAGTCGTCCCGGGACAGAAGAGACCCAGTACTTC. Translation gives CASSRPGTEETQYF.

The rearrangement uses TRBV27 and TRBJ2-5, with TRBD1 as a possible D gene (6 bases). Looked up from germline, CDR1 is MNHEY and CDR2 is SMNVEV (reference sequence). V was trimmed by 6 bases and J by 0 bases, leaving 17 bases between them. The CDR3 loop spans 16 amino acids. CDR3 sequence: CASSPGTHLYQETQYF. CDR3 in DNA: TGTGCCAGCAGCCCCGGGACACATTTGTACCAAGAGACCCAGTACTTC.

This rearrangement joins TRBV5-4 to TRBJ2-5; 7 bases match TRBD1. After removal of 3 bases from V and 2 bases from J, the junction contained 10 bases not matched to a gene. The germline CDR1 and CDR2 sequences are SGHNT and YYREEE (reference sequence). The CDR3 length is 16 residues. CDR3: CASSSPGGTAQETQYF. CDR3 coding DNA: TGTGCCAGCAGCTCTCCCGGTGGGACAGCTCAAGAGACCCAGTACTTC. Combining the CDR3 with reference TRBV5-4 and TRBJ2-5 gives the whole variable domain ETGVTQSPTHLIKTRGQQVTLRCSSQSGHNTVSWYQQALGQGPQFIFQYYREEENGRGNFPPRFSGLQFPNYSSELNVNALELDDSALYLCASSSPGGTAQETQYFGPGTRLLVL.

This chain uses TRBV7-9 with TRBJ2-1, with D hard to call. Germline-derived CDR1 and CDR2 are SEHNR and FQNEAQ (reference sequence). The length of the CDR3 is 15 residues. Trimming stripped 11 bases from V and 0 bases from J, with 17 bases between. The CDR3: CAWAGGGRSYNEQFF. CDR3 coding DNA: TGTGCCTGGGCTGGCGGCGGCCGCTCCTACAATGAGCAGTTCTTC.

Ten or more counts support this clonotype. This chain joins TRBV7-8 and TRBJ2-7; D is tentatively TRBD1 or TRBD2 (5 bases each). The CDR3 is 14 amino acids. Trimming stripped 2 bases from V and 1 base from J, with 9 bases between. CDR1 and CDR2 from the germline V gene are SGHVS and FQNEAQ. CDR3: CASSLIGASYEQYV. CDR3 DNA: TGTGCCAGCAGCTTAATCGGGGCATCCTACGAGCAGTACGTC.

This clonotype was counted only a few times. The chain is built from TRBV12-3 or TRBV12-4 and TRBJ1-2, with unresolved D. The CDR3 sequence is 12 residues long. Deletions cut 2 bases from V and 6 bases from J, with 7 bases between. DNA for the CDR3: TGTGCCAGCAGTTTATGGGGTAATGGCTACACCTTC. As protein: CASSLWGNGYTF.

The chain couples TRBV29-1 to TRBJ1-2; no clear D gene. Germline V gene lookup returns CDR1 SQVTM and CDR2 ANQGSEA. The V gene lost 3 bases and the J gene lost 6 bases, with 8 bases spanning the gap. The CDR3 is 11 amino acids. This CDR3 is CSVDLGDGYTF. CDR3 bases: TGCAGCGTTGACCTTGGAGATGGCTACACCTTC. Variable domain in full (rest from reference TRBV29-1 and TRBJ1-2): SAVISQKPSRDICQRGTSLTIQCQVDSQVTMMFWYRQQPGQSLTLIATANQGSEATYESGFVIDKFPISRPNLTFSTLTVSNMSPEDSSIYLCSVDLGDGYTFGSGTRLTVV.

The chain uses TRBV6-2 or TRBV6-3 and TRBJ2-5; tentatively, D is TRBD2 (6 bases). The CDR3 has 12 residues. The germline gives CDR1 MNHEY, CDR2 SVGEGT. V gave up 6 bases and J gave up 5 bases, with 10 bases separating them. CDR3 nucleotides: TGTGCCAGCAGCCCCAGCGGGGAGACCCAGTACTTC. It codes for CASSPSGETQYF.

This clonotype was observed many times. This sequence joins TRBV7-2 and TRBJ2-3; D gene uncertain. Germline V lookup: CDR1 SGHTA, CDR2 FQGNSA. This CDR3 has 12 residues. V was shortened by 5 bases and J by 8 bases, with 11 bases between the two germline ends. This CDR3 is CASSLQSGTQYF. Written as DNA, the CDR3 is TGTGCCAGCAGCCTACAATCTGGTACGCAGTATTTT.

This chain links TRBV7-6 with TRBJ2-1; no firm D call. This CDR3 is built from 11 residues. From germline, CDR1 is SGHVS and CDR2 FNYEAQ. V shed 5 bases and J shed 8 bases, with 7 bases lying between them. The CDR3 protein is CASSLNYEQFF. The CDR3 nucleotides read TGTGCCAGCAGCCTAAATTATGAGCAGTTCTTC.

This rearrangement joins TRBV12-3 or TRBV12-4 to TRBJ2-7, with a tentative D call TRBD1 (5 bases). V was pared by 6 bases and J by 3 bases, with 9 bases between. This CDR3 has 12 residues. The CDR3 DNA reads as TGTGCCAGCAGCCCAGACAGCTACGAGCAGTACTTC. Its translation: CASSPDSYEQYF.

This clonotype was recorded a few times. This chain joins TRBV12-3 or TRBV12-4 and TRBJ2-2; D may be TRBD1 or TRBD2 (6 bases each). Trimming took 7 bases from V and 1 from J, leaving 16 bases between them. The CDR3 is 16 residues long. CDR3 DNA: TGTGCCAGCAACGCAAGGGGGGTCGGGAACACCGGGGAGCTGTTTTTT. It is translated as CASNARGVGNTGELFF.

V gene TRBV3-1 combines with J gene TRBJ1-6; D unresolved. Trimming removed 1 base at V and 8 bases at J, with 6 bases between. The CDR3 has 13 residues. Germline V gene sequence: CDR1 LGHDT, CDR2 YNNKEL (reference sequence). The CDR3 DNA reads TGTGCCAGCAGCCAAGGATCCGATTCACCCCTCCACTTT. Protein sequence: CASSQGSDSPLHF.

This clonotype came up a few times. This chain links TRBV7-4 with TRBJ1-5, with D possibly TRBD1 on 5 matching bases. Trimming removed 3 bases from V and 1 base from J, with 16 bases in between. This CDR3 contains 17 residues. Per the germline V gene, CDR1 is SGHVT and CDR2 is SQSDAQ. Here the CDR3 reads CASSFTPGRGSNQPQHF. The CDR3 DNA follows: TGTGCCAGCAGCTTTACCCCAGGGCGGGGAAGCAATCAGCCCCAGCATTTT. Combining the CDR3 with reference TRBV7-4 and TRBJ1-5 gives the whole variable domain GAGVSQSPRYKVAKRGRDVALRCDSISGHVTLYWYRQTLGQGSEVLTYSQSDAQRDKSGRPSGRFSAERPERSVSTLKIQRTEQGDSAVYLCASSFTPGRGSNQPQHFGDGTRLSIL.

The rearrangement links TRBV7-9 to TRBJ2-1; no reliable D call. The CDR3 loop spans 14 amino acids. Germline values: CDR1 SEHNR, CDR2 FQNEAQ (reference sequence). The V end lost 3 bases, the J end lost 7 bases, and 13 bases lay between the germline ends. In DNA, the CDR3 is TGTGCCAGCAGCTTTCCAGGAGACGGGAATGAGCAGTTCTTC. Translating gives CASSFPGDGNEQFF.

This clonotype turned up a few times. J is TRBJ2-3 and V is TRBV4-3; 7 bases match TRBD1. Per the germline V gene, CDR1 is LGHNA and CDR2 is YSLEER. The V and J ends lost 0 bases and 1 base, in that order; junction bases with no gene match: 10. The CDR3 runs 18 residues. The CDR3 region has the DNA TGCGCCAGCAGCCAAGAGACCCCAACAGGGGTCCGCACAGATACGCAGTATTTT. Translated: CASSQETPTGVRTDTQYF.

This clonotype has at least ten counts. This sequence joins TRBV11-2 and TRBJ2-1; TRBD2 matches at 16 bases. Germline CDR1 and CDR2: SGHAT and FQNNGV. J was trimmed by 9 bases and V by 4 bases; bases with no gene match: 15. The CDR3 loop spans 19 amino acids. CDR3 protein: CASSSIGTSGRAGVVEQFF. CDR3 DNA: TGTGCCAGCAGCTCAATCGGGACTAGCGGGAGGGCCGGAGTTGTTGAGCAGTTCTTC. Combining the CDR3 with reference TRBV11-2 and TRBJ2-1 gives the whole variable domain EAGVAQSPRYKIIEKRQSVAFWCNPISGHATLYWYQQILGQGPKLLIQFQNNGVVDDSQLPKDRFSAERLKGVDSTLKIQPAKLEDSAVYLCASSSIGTSGRAGVVEQFFGPGTRLTVL.

This clonotype has more than one count but fewer than ten. The chain joins TRBV20-1 to TRBJ2-5; TRBD2 aligns across 15 bases. With V trimmed by 5 bases and J by 5 bases, 6 bases remained unmatched. The CDR3 spans 15 residues. Germline V lookup: CDR1 DFQATT, CDR2 SNEGSKA (reference sequence). The DNA of the CDR3 is TGCAGTGCTGGCGGGACTAGCGGGAGGACGGAGACCCAGTACTTC. It encodes CSAGGTSGRTETQYF.

This clonotype occurred a few times. This chain links TRBV2 with TRBJ2-3; 11 bases match TRBD2. The CDR3 covers 17 residues. The J segment lost 2 bases and the V segment lost 5 bases, leaving 9 bases of the junction unmatched. Germline CDR1 is SNHLY and CDR2 is FYNNEI. CDR3 sequence (DNA): TGTGCCAGCAGTACCGGGATAGCGGGAGGGCCCACAGATACGCAGTATTTT. Encoded protein: CASSTGIAGGPTDTQYF.

In this sample, this clonotype turned up a few times. This chain links TRBV29-1 with TRBJ2-2; the D gene could be TRBD1 or TRBD2 (5 bases each). The V end was cut by 3 bases, the J end by 5 bases, with 10 bases between. CDR1 is SQVTM, CDR2 ANQGSEA, per germline. The CDR3 length is 13 residues. The DNA of the CDR3 is TGCAGCGTTGACCTGGGGGAAACCGGGGAGCTGTTTTTT. It translates to CSVDLGETGELFF.